These 24 T cell receptor beta chains share one sample of origin, sequenced in a study of PD-1 blockade in classical Hodgkin lymphoma. The assay was immunoSEQ multiplex PCR, and TCRdb's table has in-frame clones only and misses some. Of roughly 27,000 clones in the sample, around 89% were seen once. The time point is: newly diagnosed, previously untreated cHL patient sample. Investigators isolated CD4+ T cells from thawed PBMCs through magnetic negative selection. Material for sequencing was CD4+ T cells from blood. Receptor source: a human donor with classical Hodgkin lymphoma.

This rearrangement joins TRBV9 to TRBJ2-4; D possibly matches TRBD1 or TRBD2 (5 bases each). The germline V and J ends were trimmed by 0 bases and 6 bases, with 10 bases remaining between them. This CDR3 comprises 14 residues. Germline CDR1 SGDLS, CDR2 YYNGEE. The CDR3 sequence is CASSVGLGTNIQYF. The CDR3 nucleotides are TGTGCCAGCAGCGTAGGCCTGGGGACAAACATTCAGTACTTC.

The chain combines TRBV15 with TRBJ2-2; tentatively, D is TRBD2 (6 bases). Germline-derived CDR1 and CDR2 are LNHNV and YYDKDF (reference sequence). Between the trimmed V and J ends, which lost 0 bases and 4 bases, there was a span of 15 bases. The CDR3 runs 17 residues. CDR3 protein: CATSRDPPSEVTGELFF. CDR3 bases: TGTGCCACCAGCAGAGATCCCCCTAGCGAAGTCACCGGGGAGCTGTTTTTT.

This chain uses TRBV5-4 with TRBJ2-7, with 7 positions matching TRBD2. V lost 4 bases to trimming and J lost 2 bases; unmatched junction nucleotides: 6. Germline CDR1 is SGHNT and CDR2 is YYREEE (reference sequence). The CDR3 contains 14 residues. The CDR3 loop is CASSHDSGAYEQYF. Written as DNA, the CDR3 is TGTGCCAGCAGCCACGACAGCGGGGCCTACGAGCAGTACTTC.

The chain is built from TRBV11-3 and TRBJ2-1; D gene ambiguous. Germline V gene lookup returns CDR1 SGHNT and CDR2 YENEEA. The CDR3 is 13 residues long. V lost 5 bases and J lost 1, with 6 bases in between. The CDR3 loop is CASSLESYNEQFF. The DNA for the CDR3 is TGTGCCAGCAGCCTCGAATCCTACAATGAGCAGTTCTTC.

The rearrangement links TRBV19 to TRBJ2-7; perhaps TRBD1 as D (6 bases). Germline CDR1 is LNHDA and CDR2 is SQIVND (reference sequence). The CDR3 spans 15 residues. V lost 6 bases and J 1 base, leaving 16 bases between the germline ends. The CDR3 nucleotides read TGTGCCAGTAGCCGTACCGGGACACCTTCCTACGAGCAGTACTTC. Translation gives CASSRTGTPSYEQYF.

In its sample, this clone was seen a few times. This sequence joins TRBV28 and TRBJ1-5; D gene unclear. The CDR3 is 13 amino acids. Trimming stripped 4 bases from V and 4 bases from J, with 8 bases between. The germline gives CDR1 MDHEN, CDR2 SYDVKM. The DNA for the CDR3 is TGTGCCAGCAGTTCTATCCGGAATCAGCCCCAGCATTTT. It specifies CASSSIRNQPQHF.

V gene TRBV18 combines with J gene TRBJ1-1; D gene unclear. CDR3 size: 16 residues. Trimming pared 0 bases from V and 4 bases from J, leaving 15 bases between. Germline CDR1 is KGHSH and CDR2 is LQKENI. This CDR3 is CASSPPGQRAATEAFF. The CDR3, as DNA: TGTGCCAGCTCACCACCCGGGCAAAGGGCGGCCACTGAAGCTTTCTTT.

The gene calls are TRBV19 and TRBJ1-5; the D gene is possibly TRBD1 (5 bases). The CDR3 covers 13 residues. Germline assignment: CDR1 LNHDA and CDR2 SQIVND (reference sequence). Trimming stripped 3 bases from V and 4 bases from J, with 7 bases between. CDR3: CASSIRGNQPQHF. As DNA, the CDR3 is TGTGCCAGTAGTATTAGGGGAAATCAGCCCCAGCATTTT.

The chain uses TRBV5-1 and TRBJ1-3; D call uncertain. This CDR3 is 15 amino acids long. V was cut by 0 bases and J by 0 bases, with 7 bases left in between. Germline V gene sequence: CDR1 SGHRS, CDR2 YFSETQ. DNA for the CDR3: TGCGCCAGCAGCTTGGTACCGGACTCTGGAAACACCATATATTTT. Encoded protein: CASSLVPDSGNTIYF.

The chain joins TRBV27 to TRBJ2-3, with a weak D call TRBD2 (5 bases). V dropped 8 bases and J dropped 2 bases, with 17 bases sitting between them. This CDR3 is 15 amino acids long. The V gene's germline CDR1 is MNHEY and CDR2 SMNVEV (reference sequence). CDR3 residues: CASGSGVSTTDTQYF. CDR3 DNA: TGTGCCAGCGGTTCCGGGGTCTCTACCACAGATACGCAGTATTTT.

The rearrangement joins TRBV5-1 to TRBJ2-5, with 7 nucleotides matching TRBD1. The length of the CDR3 is 15 residues. V lost 0 bases, J lost 1 base, and 3 bases stayed unmatched. CDR1 is SGHRS and CDR2 is YFSETQ in the germline V gene. The CDR3 protein is CASSLVYRGQETQYF. In nucleotides, the CDR3 is TGCGCCAGCAGCTTGGTCTACAGGGGCCAAGAGACCCAGTACTTC.

Only one count was recorded for this clone. V gene TRBV7-2 combines with J gene TRBJ2-3, with 7 bases fitting TRBD2. CDR3 length: 15 residues. Losses at the gene ends were 2 bases for V and 0 bases for J; bases not matched to a gene: 2. Germline CDR1 reads SGHTA; CDR2 reads FQGNSA. CDR3 DNA: TGTGCCAGCAGCTTACGGGACTATAGCACAGATACGCAGTATTTT. Encoded protein: CASSLRDYSTDTQYF.

The chain joins TRBV27 to TRBJ1-2; 10 nucleotides match TRBD1. V lost 6 bases, J lost 2 bases, and 3 bases stayed unmatched. Looked up from germline, CDR1 is MNHEY and CDR2 is SMNVEV (reference sequence). The CDR3 is 14 amino acids. The CDR3 nucleotides are TGTGCCAGCAGAAGGACAGGGGGGAACTATGGCTACACCTTC. Its translation is CASRRTGGNYGYTF.

In its sample, this clone was seen once. The rearrangement uses TRBV2 and TRBJ2-5, with TRBD2 matching 8 bases. The end of the DNA fits TRBJ2-7 better, so the J call may be wrong. Germline CDR1 is SNHLY and CDR2 is FYNNEI. This CDR3 spans 13 amino acids. The CDR3 nucleotides are TGTGCCAGCGGGGACGGGGGGGCTGGCGAGCAGTACTTC. Its translation: CASGDGGAGEQYF.

This rearrangement joins TRBV19 to TRBJ2-1; D is unclear. V lost 7 bases and J lost 13, with 23 bases in between. The CDR3 length is 14 residues. Germline lookup yields CDR1 LNHDA and CDR2 SQIVND (reference sequence). CDR3 residues: CASTIGESRTEQFF. In DNA form, the CDR3 reads TGTGCCAGTACCATCGGCGAGTCCCGGACCGAACAGTTCTTC.

CDR3 protein: CASSPPQTGGEQYF. DNA of the CDR3: TGTGCCAGCAGCCCTCCTCAGACAGGAGGCGAGCAGTACTTC. J is TRBJ2-7 and V is TRBV28; possible D gene TRBD1, 6 bases. This CDR3 has 14 residues. CDR1 and CDR2 from the germline V gene are MDHEN and SYDVKM. V was pared by 6 bases and J by 6 bases, with 18 bases between. Combining the CDR3 with reference TRBV28 and TRBJ2-7 gives the whole variable domain DVKVTQSSRYLVKRTGEKVFLECVQDMDHENMFWYRQDPGLGLRLIYFSYDVKMKEKGDIPEGYSVSREKKERFSLILESASTNQTSMYLCASSPPQTGGEQYFGPGTRLTVT.

The chain has TRBV9 and TRBJ1-3; tentative D call: TRBD1 (5 bases). The CDR3 consists of 16 residues. Germline lookup yields CDR1 SGDLS and CDR2 YYNGEE. V gave up 4 bases and J gave up 0 bases, with 14 bases separating them. The CDR3 reads CASSSGTPSSGNTIYF. CDR3 nucleotide sequence: TGTGCCAGCAGCTCCGGGACGCCTAGCTCTGGAAACACCATATATTTT.

The genes are TRBV18 and TRBJ1-2; 7 positions agree with TRBD1. The J segment lost 8 bases and the V segment lost 0 bases, leaving 6 bases of the junction unmatched. CDR1 KGHSH and CDR2 LQKENI come from the germline V gene. CDR3 length: 14 residues. CDR3 amino acids: CASSPPLGGVGYTF. The CDR3 coding sequence is TGTGCCAGCTCACCACCGTTAGGGGGCGTAGGCTACACCTTC.

The chain links TRBV5-6 to TRBJ2-1, with TRBD2 matching over 10 bases. The V gene end was trimmed by 3 bases and the J gene end by 3 bases; junction bases not matched to a gene: 3. CDR3 size: 15 residues. The V gene's germline CDR1 is SGHDT and CDR2 YYEEEE. The CDR3 reads CASSSSGRDYNEQFF. The CDR3 DNA is TGTGCCAGCAGCTCTAGCGGGAGAGACTACAATGAGCAGTTCTTC.

V usage is TRBV10-3 and J usage is TRBJ1-5; no firm D call. The CDR3 loop spans 12 amino acids. Germline CDR1 reads ENHRY; CDR2 reads SYGVKD. V lost 5 bases and J lost 4, with 6 bases in between. The CDR3 sequence is CAISSWNQPQHF. The DNA for the CDR3 is TGTGCCATCAGTAGTTGGAATCAGCCCCAGCATTTT.

The rearrangement links TRBV27 to TRBJ2-5; 7 nucleotides agree with TRBD1. V shed 6 bases, J shed 7 bases, and the junction held 11 bases outside the gene matches. This CDR3 has 14 residues. The germline gives CDR1 MNHEY, CDR2 SMNVEV (reference sequence). The CDR3 sequence: CASRSNRGRRTQYF. In DNA form, the CDR3 reads TGTGCCAGCAGGTCTAACAGGGGACGGAGGACCCAGTACTTC.

The V call is TRBV6-5, the J call TRBJ1-3; no clear D gene. CDR3 size: 15 residues. The germline CDR1 and CDR2 sequences are MNHEY and SVGAGI. V dropped 0 bases and J dropped 2 bases, with 8 bases sitting between them. CDR3 in amino acids: CASSYSRGTGNTIYF. CDR3 sequence (DNA): TGTGCCAGCAGTTACTCTCGGGGAACTGGAAACACCATATATTTT.

The CDR3 reads CASSVVGLEETQYF. Written as DNA, the CDR3 is TGTGCCAGCAGCGTAGTCGGGCTAGAGGAGACCCAGTACTTC. V and J are TRBV7-8 and TRBJ2-5; D call uncertain. CDR3 length: 14 residues. V was clipped by 5 bases and J by 5 bases, with 15 bases between them. Germline CDR1 SGHVS, CDR2 FQNEAQ. Together with reference TRBV7-8 and TRBJ2-5, the CDR3 gives the full variable domain: GAGVSQSPRYKVAKRGQDVALRCDPISGHVSLFWYQQALGQGPEFLTYFQNEAQLDKSGLPSDRFFAERPEGSVSTLKIQRTQQEDSAVYLCASSVVGLEETQYFGPGTRLLVL.

The gene calls are TRBV19 and TRBJ1-3, with a weak D call TRBD1 (5 bases). Germline V CDR1 and CDR2: LNHDA, SQIVND (reference sequence). The CDR3 is 16 amino acids. The V end lost 3 bases, the J end lost 0 bases, and 12 bases lay between the germline ends. DNA of the CDR3: TGTGCCAGTAGTATGGATGGGGCCCGCTCTGGAAACACCATATATTTT. Translated: CASSMDGARSGNTIYF.